This T cell receptor (beta chain) was identified in a study of T-cell reconstitution after alpha-beta-depleted transplantation in children. Study-level points and caveats: Surviving thymic progenitors and recipient T cells were the source of high TCRbeta diversity at day 60 in some patients. Newly generated T cells supplied most T-cell counts and diversity one year post-transplant.

Library preparation (for TCRbeta) was performed with unique molecular identifiers. MiXCR was run by TCRdb on the PCR reads, yielding one entry per CDR3 protein. The table has 55,000 to 90,000 distinct CDR3 sequences, roughly 4.9% seen once. This clonotype has at least ten counts. Its antigen is currently unknown. From germline, CDR1 is MNHNS and CDR2 SASEGT. The CDR3 covers 12 residues. The germline V and J ends were trimmed by 6 bases and 1 base, with 7 bases remaining between them. The clonotype originates from a boy under two years old who had a stem cell transplant for acute myeloid leukemia, so the T cells may come from the graft donor. The sequencing used PBMCs, mostly from graft donor cells, collected 180 days after TCRalphabeta/CD19-depleted stem cell transplant. The J gene is TRBJ2-7, the V gene TRBV6-1; unclear D gene. The CDR3 reads CASRTQSYEQYV. CDR3 coding DNA: TGTGCCAGCAGGACACAGTCCTACGAGCAGTACGTC.